The 14 T cell receptor beta chains in this list originate from one sample, sequenced in a study of blood T cell repertoires in COVID-19. Using immunoSEQ multiplex PCR, the repertoire was profiled, and TCRdb retains in-frame clones only, with some absent. The data show about 100,000 clones, roughly nine tenths seen once. Material: peripheral blood. Receptors originate from a human donor in a cohort sampled during active COVID-19.

The V and J genes are TRBV14 and TRBJ2-2, with a tentative D call TRBD1 (6 bases). The germline gives CDR1 SGHDN, CDR2 FVKESK. The CDR3 is made up of 15 amino acids. The germline V and J ends were trimmed by 1 base and 4 bases, with 10 bases remaining between them. The CDR3 DNA sequence: TGTGCCAGCAGCCAAGTACAGGGAATCACCGGGGAGCTGTTTTTT. Translated: CASSQVQGITGELFF.

This sequence joins TRBV18 and TRBJ2-5; TRBD1 might be the D (5 bases). Trimming removed 4 bases from V and 2 bases from J, with 20 bases in between. CDR3 size: 17 residues. Germline V CDR1 and CDR2: KGHSH, LQKENI. The CDR3 loop reads CASSQNSPARGQETQYF. The DNA for the CDR3 is TGTGCCAGCTCACAGAATTCGCCGGCAAGGGGTCAAGAGACCCAGTACTTC. Filled out from reference TRBV18 and TRBJ2-5, the complete variable domain reads NAGVMQNPRHLVRRRGQEARLRCSPMKGHSHVYWYRQLPEEGLKFMVYLQKENIIDESGMPKERFSAEFPKEGPSILRIQQVVRGDSAAYFCASSQNSPARGQETQYFGPGTRLLVL.

The chain carries TRBV15 and TRBJ1-2; possibly TRBD1 for D (6 bases). The CDR3 runs 15 residues. The V end lost 6 bases, the J end lost 1 base, and 15 bases lay between the germline ends. Germline V gives CDR1 LNHNV, CDR2 YYDKDF (reference sequence). Here the CDR3 DNA reads TGTGCCACCAGACCCTCAGGGGAGGGTAACTATGGCTACACCTTC. The encoded protein is CATRPSGEGNYGYTF.

The chain employs TRBV5-1 and TRBJ2-5; 8 bases match TRBD2. Trimming at V came to 0 bases and at J to 4 bases, leaving 5 bases not matched to a gene. CDR1 and CDR2 from the germline V gene are SGHRS and YFSETQ. The CDR3 is 15 amino acids. The CDR3 here is CASSLAVGRGETQYF. CDR3 nucleotides: TGCGCCAGCAGCTTGGCCGTCGGGAGGGGAGAGACCCAGTACTTC.

The table lists this clone with a few counts. V usage is TRBV3-1 (or the pseudogene TRBV3-2) and J usage is TRBJ1-4; 7 nucleotides line up with TRBD1. Losses at the gene ends were 1 base for V and 2 bases for J; bases not matched to a gene: 1. The CDR3 has 15 amino acids. Germline CDR1 is LGHDT and CDR2 is YNNKEL (reference sequence). This chain's CDR3 is CASSQGTGTNEKLFF. DNA of the CDR3: TGTGCCAGCAGCCAAGGGACAGGTACTAATGAAAAACTGTTTTTT.

The chain joins TRBV12-3 or TRBV12-4 to TRBJ1-3, with TRBD1 as a possible D gene (6 bases). The CDR3 totals 13 residues. V dropped 7 bases and J dropped 2 bases, with 9 bases sitting between them. DNA for the CDR3: TGTGCCAGCACCCCAGGGGCTGGAAACACCATATATTTT. Translated: CASTPGAGNTIYF.

This rearrangement joins TRBV15 to TRBJ1-5; D gene unclear. This CDR3 contains 14 residues. Germline values: CDR1 LNHNV, CDR2 YYDKDF (reference sequence). Trimming pared 1 base from V and 5 bases from J, leaving 9 bases between. CDR3 in amino acids: CATSRGAGYQPQHF. CDR3 bases: TGTGCCACCAGCAGAGGAGCGGGATATCAGCCCCAGCATTTT.

The chain uses TRBV11-2 and TRBJ2-1; D gene ambiguous. Germline assignment: CDR1 SGHAT and CDR2 FQNNGV. The CDR3 runs 16 residues. V was clipped by 2 bases and J by 5 bases, with 16 bases between them. As DNA, the CDR3 is TGTGCCAGCAGCTTATTCCCGAAGACTGGCGACAATGAGCAGTTCTTC. The encoded protein is CASSLFPKTGDNEQFF. Full variable domain (rest looked up from reference TRBV11-2 and TRBJ2-1): EAGVAQSPRYKIIEKRQSVAFWCNPISGHATLYWYQQILGQGPKLLIQFQNNGVVDDSQLPKDRFSAERLKGVDSTLKIQPAKLEDSAVYLCASSLFPKTGDNEQFFGPGTRLTVL.

V gene TRBV7-2 combines with J gene TRBJ2-3, with D maybe TRBD2 (5 bases). This CDR3 spans 17 amino acids. The V and J ends lost 2 bases and 9 bases respectively, with 24 bases between them. Germline V gene data show CDR1 as SGHTA and CDR2 as FQGNSA. The CDR3 nucleotides read TGTGCCAGCAGCTTAACCGGCAGCCGAGGGTCGGTGGACACGCAGTATTTT. It is translated as CASSLTGSRGSVDTQYF.

J is TRBJ1-2 and V is TRBV6-1; 10 nucleotides agree with TRBD1. The CDR3 sequence is 16 residues long. Unmatched junction bases numbered 8, after V lost 2 bases and J lost 5 bases. Germline V gene data show CDR1 as MNHNS and CDR2 as SASEGT. Written as DNA, the CDR3 is TGTGCCAGCAGTGAAAATGGACAGGGGGGTTCTTATGGCTACACCTTC. As protein: CASSENGQGGSYGYTF.

The V call is TRBV6-2 or TRBV6-3, the J call TRBJ2-1, with TRBD2 matching 12 bases. J was trimmed by 8 bases and V by 4 bases; bases with no gene match: 3. This CDR3 region has 14 residues. Germline CDR1 and CDR2: MNHEY and SVGEGT. CDR3 sequence: CASSSSGRDYEQFF. For the CDR3, the DNA is TGTGCCAGCAGTTCTAGCGGGAGGGACTATGAGCAGTTCTTC.

The chain combines TRBV5-5 with TRBJ1-5; 10 bases align to TRBD1. Germline CDR1 and CDR2: SGHKS and YYEKEE (reference sequence). The CDR3 has 15 residues. V lost 3 bases, J lost 4 bases, and 4 bases stayed unmatched. The CDR3 region has the DNA TGTGCCAGCAGCTCGACAGGGGGCGCAAATCAGCCCCAGCATTTT. It yields the protein CASSSTGGANQPQHF.

The chain uses TRBV29-1 and TRBJ2-3; 10 bases are shared with TRBD2. The germline gives CDR1 SQVTM, CDR2 ANQGSEA. Losses at the gene ends were 6 bases for V and 5 bases for J; bases not matched to a gene: 17. CDR3 length: 17 residues. CDR3 residues: CSVSLWAASGSVDTQYF. The DNA of the CDR3 is TGCAGCGTGTCTCTCTGGGCCGCTAGCGGGAGTGTAGATACGCAGTATTTT.

The V call is TRBV28, the J call TRBJ1-5; D remains ambiguous. This CDR3 has 15 amino acids. The V end lost 3 bases, the J end lost 2 bases, and 11 bases lay between the germline ends. The germline gives CDR1 MDHEN, CDR2 SYDVKM. The CDR3 bases are TGTGCCAGCAGTTTGAGAGGCGCGGGCAATCAGCCCCAGCATTTT. Encoded protein: CASSLRGAGNQPQHF. Drawing the rest from reference TRBV28 and TRBJ1-5, the complete variable domain is DVKVTQSSRYLVKRTGEKVFLECVQDMDHENMFWYRQDPGLGLRLIYFSYDVKMKEKGDIPEGYSVSREKKERFSLILESASTNQTSMYLCASSLRGAGNQPQHFGDGTRLSIL.